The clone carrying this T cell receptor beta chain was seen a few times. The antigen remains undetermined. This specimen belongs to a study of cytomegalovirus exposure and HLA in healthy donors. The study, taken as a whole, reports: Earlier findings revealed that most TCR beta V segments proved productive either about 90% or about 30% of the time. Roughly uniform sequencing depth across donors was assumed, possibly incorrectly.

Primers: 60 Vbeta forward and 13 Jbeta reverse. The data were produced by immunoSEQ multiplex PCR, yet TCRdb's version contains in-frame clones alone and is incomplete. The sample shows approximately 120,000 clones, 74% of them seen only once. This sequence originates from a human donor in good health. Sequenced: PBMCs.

Written as DNA, the CDR3 is TGTGCCAGCAGTTTATCCCCACACTACGAGCAGTACTTC. Translation gives CASSLSPHYEQYF. This chain joins TRBV27 and TRBJ2-7, with D unresolved. Germline CDR1 is MNHEY and CDR2 is SMNVEV (reference sequence). This CDR3 contains 13 residues. V lost 0 bases and J 3 bases, leaving 6 bases between the germline ends.